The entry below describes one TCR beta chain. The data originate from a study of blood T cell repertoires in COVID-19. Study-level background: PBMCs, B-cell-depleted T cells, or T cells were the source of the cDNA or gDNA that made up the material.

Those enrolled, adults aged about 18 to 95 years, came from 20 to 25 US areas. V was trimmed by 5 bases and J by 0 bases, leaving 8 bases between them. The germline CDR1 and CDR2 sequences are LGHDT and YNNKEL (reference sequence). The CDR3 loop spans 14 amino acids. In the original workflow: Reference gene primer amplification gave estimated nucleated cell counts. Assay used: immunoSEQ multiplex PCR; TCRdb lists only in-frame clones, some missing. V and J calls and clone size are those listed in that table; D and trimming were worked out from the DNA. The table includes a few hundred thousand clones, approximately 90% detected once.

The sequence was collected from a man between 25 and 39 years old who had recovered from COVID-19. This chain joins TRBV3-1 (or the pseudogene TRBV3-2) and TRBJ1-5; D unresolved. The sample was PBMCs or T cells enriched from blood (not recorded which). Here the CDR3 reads CASSYYYSNQPQHF. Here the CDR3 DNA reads TGTGCCAGCAGCTACTATTATAGCAATCAGCCCCAGCATTTT.